This passage covers 18 T cell receptor beta chains from one sample sequenced in a study of blood T cell repertoires in COVID-19. Using immunoSEQ multiplex PCR, the repertoire was profiled, and TCRdb retains in-frame clones only, with some absent. The sample includes roughly 38,000 clones, around 74% seen only once; the top ten take roughly 10%. The source material was peripheral blood. The receptors here all came from a man in his 70s with COVID-19, enrolled during active disease.

The rearrangement uses TRBV5-6 and TRBJ1-2; D possibly corresponds to TRBD1 (6 bases). The germline CDR1 and CDR2 sequences are SGHDT and YYEEEE. The CDR3 is 13 amino acids. V was clipped by 0 bases and J by 4 bases, with 7 bases between them. DNA of the CDR3: TGTGCCAGCAGCTTGGGGGGGCGCTATGGCTACACCTTC. Protein sequence: CASSLGGRYGYTF.

V gene TRBV10-3 combines with J gene TRBJ1-4; D remains ambiguous. The CDR3 spans 13 residues. Trimming took 0 bases from V and 8 from J, leaving 7 bases between them. Germline values: CDR1 ENHRY, CDR2 SYGVKD. CDR3 in amino acids: CAISESAGEKLFF. The CDR3 DNA is TGTGCCATCAGTGAGTCTGCGGGGGAAAAACTGTTTTTT.

This clone appeared once. The gene calls are TRBV19 and TRBJ1-1; D not resolved. Germline V gene lookup returns CDR1 LNHDA and CDR2 SQIVND (reference sequence). The CDR3 is 15 residues long. Trimming took 1 base from V and 1 from J, leaving 10 bases between them. This chain's CDR3 is CASSIGSQTNTEAFF. CDR3 coding DNA: TGTGCCAGTAGTATAGGATCACAGACGAACACTGAAGCTTTCTTT.

The chain couples TRBV18 to TRBJ1-2; 8 bases map to TRBD1. Germline V gene data show CDR1 as KGHSH and CDR2 as LQKENI. This CDR3 comprises 16 residues. V shed 0 bases, J shed 6 bases, and the junction held 9 bases outside the gene matches. The CDR3 reads CASSPPSRTGGNGYTF. CDR3 coding DNA: TGTGCCAGCTCACCACCGTCAAGAACAGGGGGGAATGGCTACACCTTC.

The chain uses TRBV3-1 (or the pseudogene TRBV3-2) and TRBJ2-7, with D tentatively TRBD2 (5 bases). Per germline, CDR1 LGHDT and CDR2 YNNKEL (reference sequence). CDR3 size: 16 residues. Trimming left V 1 base short and J 0 bases short, with 13 bases between. Here the CDR3 DNA reads TGTGCCAGCAGCCAAGGGCTAGCTCTGTTCTCCTACGAGCAGTACTTC. Its protein product is CASSQGLALFSYEQYF.

The gene calls are TRBV5-1 and TRBJ2-7; 7 bases match TRBD1. The trim removed 0 bases at V and 3 bases at J, leaving 6 bases unmatched. The CDR3 extends over 15 amino acids. Germline assignment: CDR1 SGHRS and CDR2 YFSETQ. In DNA form, the CDR3 reads TGCGCCAGCAGCTTGGGACAGGGCCTTTTCTACGAGCAGTACTTC. Translated, it gives CASSLGQGLFYEQYF. Filled out from reference TRBV5-1 and TRBJ2-7, the complete variable domain reads KAGVTQTPRYLIKTRGQQVTLSCSPISGHRSVSWYQQTPGQGLQFLFEYFSETQRNKGNFPGRFSGRQFSNSRSEMNVSTLELGDSALYLCASSLGQGLFYEQYFGPGTRLTVT.

V gene TRBV12-3 or TRBV12-4 combines with J gene TRBJ1-2; 9 nucleotides align to TRBD1. This CDR3 has 12 amino acids. V shed 6 bases and J 8 bases; nucleotides not matched to a gene: 4. The CDR3 nucleotides read TGTGCCAGCAGGGGACAGGGTGGCGGCTACACCTTC. The encoded protein is CASRGQGGGYTF.

CDR3: CASSLAPGSGRGLTGELFF. The CDR3 nucleotides are TGTGCCAGCAGCTTAGCCCCCGGTAGCGGGAGGGGGCTTACCGGGGAGCTGTTTTTT. The chain links TRBV7-6 to TRBJ2-2; 11 nucleotides agree with TRBD2. Germline CDR1 and CDR2: SGHVS and FNYEAQ. Unmatched junction bases numbered 11, after V lost 0 bases and J lost 5 bases. This CDR3 region has 19 residues.

This chain joins TRBV3-1 (or the pseudogene TRBV3-2) and TRBJ1-2, with D possibly TRBD1 on 5 matching bases. The germline V and J ends were trimmed by 1 base and 1 base, with 7 bases remaining between them. This CDR3 is built from 14 residues. Germline CDR1 is LGHDT and CDR2 is YNNKEL (reference sequence). The chain's CDR3 is CASSQGQSNYGYTF. In DNA form, the CDR3 reads TGTGCCAGCAGCCAAGGACAGAGTAACTATGGCTACACCTTC.

This sequence joins TRBV9 and TRBJ1-1; D possibly corresponds to TRBD1 (5 bases). CDR1 is SGDLS, CDR2 YYNGEE, per germline. CDR3 length equals 13 residues. V was trimmed by 0 bases and J by 4 bases, leaving 7 bases between them. The CDR3: CASSVGGATEAFF. CDR3 nucleotide sequence: TGTGCCAGCAGCGTAGGTGGGGCCACTGAAGCTTTCTTT.

This rearrangement joins TRBV2 to TRBJ1-1; the match to TRBD1 covers 8 bases. The CDR3 spans 15 residues. The trim removed 0 bases at V and 6 bases at J, leaving 6 bases unmatched. CDR1 and CDR2 from the germline V gene are SNHLY and FYNNEI. CDR3 sequence (DNA): TGTGCCAGCAGTGAAGCGAGGACAGGGCAGTCTGAAGCTTTCTTT. Its protein is CASSEARTGQSEAFF.

The chain links TRBV9 to TRBJ2-3; 9 nucleotides line up with TRBD1. CDR1 is SGDLS, CDR2 YYNGEE, per germline. The CDR3 spans 14 residues. With V trimmed by 3 bases and J by 8 bases, 7 bases remained unmatched. The CDR3 DNA is TGTGCCAGCAGCGCGGGGACAGGGCTCGGTACGCAGTATTTT. Amino acid sequence: CASSAGTGLGTQYF.

The genes are TRBV6-4 and TRBJ2-1, with D tentatively TRBD2 (6 bases). The CDR3 spans 12 residues. Trimming shortened V by 1 base and J by 10 bases, and 8 bases separated the two germline ends. Germline CDR1 is MRHNA and CDR2 is SNTAGT. CDR3 protein: CASSDFRGEQFF. CDR3 in DNA: TGTGCCAGCAGTGACTTCCGGGGGGAGCAGTTCTTC.

This clone was counted a few times. The rearrangement links TRBV5-1 to TRBJ1-1, with no clear D. The length of the CDR3 is 12 residues. CDR1 and CDR2 (germline): SGHRS, YFSETQ. The V and J ends lost 0 bases and 10 bases respectively, with 10 bases between them. This CDR3 reads CASSLAGVGAFF. The CDR3, as DNA: TGCGCCAGCAGCTTGGCCGGGGTTGGAGCTTTCTTT.

V is TRBV21-1 and J is TRBJ2-5; the table's TRBD1 call for D was not verified on the DNA. TRBV21-1 is designated a pseudogene. CDR3 length equals 16 residues. CDR3 sequence (DNA): TGTGCCAGCAGCAAATTCCGTGACAGGGACGACGAGACCCAGTACTTC. Its translation is CASSKFRDRDDETQYF.

This clone was seen only a few times. The chain has TRBV24-1 and TRBJ2-1, with 8 bases fitting TRBD1. V lost 3 bases, J lost 0 bases, and 9 bases stayed unmatched. Germline V gene data show CDR1 as KGHDR and CDR2 as SFDVKD. The CDR3 is 18 amino acids. This chain's CDR3 is CATSDPSATGGSYNEQFF. The DNA of the CDR3 is TGTGCCACCAGTGATCCAAGTGCCACAGGGGGCTCCTACAATGAGCAGTTCTTC.

This clone has a handful of counts. The rearrangement links TRBV30 to TRBJ1-1, with D possibly matching TRBD1 (5 bases). The CDR3 extends over 13 amino acids. The germline V gene encodes CDR1 GTSNPN and CDR2 SVGIG (reference sequence). V was cut by 0 bases and J by 5 bases, with 10 bases left in between. CDR3 region: CAWSVLRGTEAFF. The CDR3 nucleotides read TGTGCCTGGAGTGTACTAAGGGGTACTGAAGCTTTCTTT.

The gene calls are TRBV5-1 and TRBJ1-3, with D possibly being TRBD1 (6 bases). The germline gives CDR1 SGHRS, CDR2 YFSETQ. The V end was cut by 3 bases, the J end by 0 bases, with 13 bases between. This CDR3 comprises 16 residues. CDR3 DNA sequence: TGCGCCAGCAGCTCGGCGGGGGCAGACTCTGGAAACACCATATATTTT. It is translated as CASSSAGADSGNTIYF. The full variable domain, with the rest looked up from reference TRBV5-1 and TRBJ1-3, is KAGVTQTPRYLIKTRGQQVTLSCSPISGHRSVSWYQQTPGQGLQFLFEYFSETQRNKGNFPGRFSGRQFSNSRSEMNVSTLELGDSALYLCASSSAGADSGNTIYFGEGSWLTVV.